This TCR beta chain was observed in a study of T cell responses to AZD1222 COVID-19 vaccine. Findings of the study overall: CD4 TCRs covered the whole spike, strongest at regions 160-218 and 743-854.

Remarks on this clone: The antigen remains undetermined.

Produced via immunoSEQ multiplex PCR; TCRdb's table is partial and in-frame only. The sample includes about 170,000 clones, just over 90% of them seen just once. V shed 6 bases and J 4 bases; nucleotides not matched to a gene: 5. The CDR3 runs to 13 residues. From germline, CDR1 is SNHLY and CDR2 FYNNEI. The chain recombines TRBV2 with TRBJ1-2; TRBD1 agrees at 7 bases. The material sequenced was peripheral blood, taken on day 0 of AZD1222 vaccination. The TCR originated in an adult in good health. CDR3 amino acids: CASRTGTVYGYTF. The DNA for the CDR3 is TGTGCCAGCAGAACCGGGACAGTCTATGGCTACACCTTC.